This T cell receptor (beta chain) was identified in a study of control samples from healthy donors and cancer patients. V lost 3 bases and J lost 4, with 7 bases in between. Germline lookup yields CDR1 KGHSH and CDR2 LQKENI. This CDR3 has 13 residues. Repertoires were generated with immunoSEQ multiplex PCR, while TCRdb's copy carries only in-frame clones and drops some. The data contain over 100,000 clones, just over 90% of them singletons. What was sequenced was blood. The TCR was taken from a human donor in good health. The donor label of this sample is uncertain. This chain links TRBV18 with TRBJ1-5; D is unclear. The CDR3 bases are TGTGCCAGCTCACCGGATCCAAATCAGCCCCAGCATTTT. Its protein is CASSPDPNQPQHF.